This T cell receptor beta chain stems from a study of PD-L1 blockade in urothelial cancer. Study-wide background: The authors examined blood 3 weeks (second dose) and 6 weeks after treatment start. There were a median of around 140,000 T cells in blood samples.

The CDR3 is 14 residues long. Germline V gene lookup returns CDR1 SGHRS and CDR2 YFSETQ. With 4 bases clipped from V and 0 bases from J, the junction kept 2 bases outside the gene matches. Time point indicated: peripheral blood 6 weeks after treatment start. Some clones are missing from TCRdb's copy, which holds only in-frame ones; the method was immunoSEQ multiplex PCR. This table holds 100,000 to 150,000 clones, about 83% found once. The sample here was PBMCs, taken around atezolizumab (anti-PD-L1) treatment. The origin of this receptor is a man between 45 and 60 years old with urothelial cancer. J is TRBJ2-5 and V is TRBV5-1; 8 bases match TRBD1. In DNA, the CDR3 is TGCGCCAGCAGCGGGACAGGTAACCAAGAGACCCAGTACTTC. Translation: CASSGTGNQETQYF.